The rows below give T cell receptor beta chains drawn from one sample of a study of T cell changes during pregnancy in multiple sclerosis. TCRdb's copy holds only in-frame clones and misses some; the assay was immunoSEQ multiplex PCR. The sample carries some 25,000 clones, around nine tenths recorded once. Source: CD4+ T cells from peripheral blood mononuclear cells, taken in the first trimester of pregnancy. The source is a female donor in good health, enrolled as a control in a pregnancy study. Both conserved end residues are part of each CDR3. A D gene is named only where the DNA matches it firmly. Rows give clone size only sometimes, using once, few, many, or a class for an expanded clone.

J	D	size	V	CDR3	DNA
TRBJ2-5	NA	NA	TRBV5-1	CASSPGQGLETQYF	TGCGCCAGCAGCCCGGGACAAGGCTTGGAGACCCAGTACTTC
TRBJ1-2	NA	NA	TRBV18	CASSPDWGEANYGYTF	TGTGCCAGCTCACCAGATTGGGGGGAAGCTAACTATGGCTACACCTTC
TRBJ2-1	TRBD1	NA	TRBV2	CASNPETGPNEQFF	TGTGCCAGCAACCCAGAGACAGGGCCCAATGAGCAGTTCTTC
TRBJ2-7	NA	NA	TRBV5-1	CASSQPPASPQGDYGGYEQYF	TGCGCCAGCAGCCAACCACCAGCCAGCCCTCAAGGGGATTACGGCGGCTACGAGCAGTACTTC
TRBJ1-1	NA	NA	TRBV13	CASSRTENTEAFF	TGTGCCAGCAGCCGGACAGAGAACACTGAAGCTTTCTTT
TRBJ2-3	NA	NA	TRBV5-6	CASSLRLNTDTQYF	TGTGCCAGCAGCTTGAGACTCAACACAGATACGCAGTATTTT
TRBJ2-5	TRBD1	NA	TRBV2	CARDGTGQETQYF	TGTGCCAGAGATGGGACAGGTCAAGAGACCCAGTACTTC
TRBJ1-2	NA	medium-sized	TRBV30	CAWRGTWRDDGYTF	TGTGCCTGGAGGGGTACGTGGAGGGATGACGGCTACACCTTC
TRBJ1-1	NA	NA	TRBV7-7	CASSLSSTTEAFF	TGTGCTAGCAGCTTAAGCTCAACCACTGAAGCTTTCTTT
TRBJ2-7	TRBD2	NA	TRBV7-2	CASSDRTSGAVHGEQYF	TGTGCCAGCAGCGATCGGACTAGCGGGGCGGTGCACGGCGAGCAGTACTTC
TRBJ2-7	NA	NA	TRBV2	CASSEGRGSSYEQYF	TGTGCCAGCAGTGAAGGGCGGGGTTCCTCCTACGAGCAGTACTTC
TRBJ2-7	TRBD1	NA	TRBV4-1	CASSYPGQIYEQYF	TGCGCCAGCAGCTACCCGGGACAGATCTACGAGCAGTACTTC
TRBJ2-7	NA	NA	TRBV18	CASSRRVNEQYF	TGTGCCAGCTCACGCCGGGTAAACGAGCAGTACTTC
TRBJ1-1	NA	NA	TRBV2	CASADSSNTEAFF	TGTGCCAGCGCTGACAGCTCGAACACTGAAGCTTTCTTT
TRBJ2-7	NA	NA	TRBV6-5	CASSYLGGKGEQYF	TGTGCCAGCAGTTACTTAGGCGGAAAAGGCGAGCAGTACTTC
TRBJ2-1	NA	few	TRBV7-2	CASNPTVGEQFF	TGTGCCAGCAACCCAACTGTTGGTGAGCAGTTCTTC
TRBJ2-1	NA	NA	TRBV19	CAIGGQVGGEQFF	TGTGCCATCGGGGGGCAGGTAGGAGGTGAGCAGTTCTTC
TRBJ2-2	NA	NA	TRBV5-1	CASSQLGAGELFF	TGCGCCAGCAGTCAATTAGGGGCGGGGGAGCTGTTTTTT
TRBJ1-2	NA	NA	TRBV6-1	CASTVGAGYGYTF	TGTGCCAGCACGGTGGGCGCGGGGTATGGCTACACCTTC
TRBJ1-2	NA	once	TRBV14	CASSPALGNSGGYTF	TGTGCCAGCAGCCCCGCCCTGGGCAACTCGGGAGGCTACACCTTC
TRBJ2-1	TRBD2	NA	TRBV6-6	CASSPGPLADNEQFF	TGTGCCAGCAGTCCGGGTCCACTAGCGGACAATGAGCAGTTCTTC
TRBJ1-3	NA	NA	TRBV6-5	CASSYGGGRRRDTIYF	TGTGCCAGCAGTTACGGCGGCGGGCGTCGAAGGGACACCATATATTTT
TRBJ2-7	NA	NA	TRBV11-2	CASRTRTTYEQYF	TGTGCCAGCAGAACACGAACCACCTACGAGCAGTACTTC
TRBJ1-1	NA	NA	TRBV11-1	CASSFWGGSNTEAFF	TGTGCCAGCAGCTTTTGGGGGGGGTCGAACACTGAAGCTTTCTTT
TRBJ2-1	TRBD2	NA	TRBV20-1	CSSGIYEQFF	TGCAGTAGCGGGATATATGAGCAGTTCTTC
TRBJ2-1	NA	NA	TRBV19	CASRLDRSSYNEQFF	TGTGCCAGTAGATTAGACCGGAGCTCCTACAATGAGCAGTTCTTC
TRBJ1-2	NA	NA	TRBV29-1	CSVEPRRGLYGYTF	TGCAGCGTTGAACCCCGGCGGGGGTTATATGGCTACACCTTC
TRBJ1-2	NA	NA	TRBV2	CASSEGAGENYGYTF	TGTGCCAGCAGTGAAGGGGCAGGGGAGAACTATGGCTACACCTTC
TRBJ1-1	NA	NA	TRBV6-5	CASSHRAFMNTEAFF	TGTGCCAGCAGCCACAGGGCCTTCATGAACACTGAAGCTTTCTTT
TRBJ2-7	TRBD2	NA	TRBV7-9	CASSLRGDHEQYF	TGTGCCAGCAGCCTCCGGGGGGACCACGAGCAGTACTTC
TRBJ2-1	TRBD2	NA	TRBV10-2	CASSDVGGGARNEQFF	TGCGCCAGCAGTGATGTTGGCGGGGGGGCCCGCAATGAGCAGTTCTTC
TRBJ1-2	TRBD1	NA	TRBV6-5	CASSYSSRGQGGYTF	TGTGCCAGCAGTTACTCTTCCAGGGGGCAAGGTGGCTACACCTTC
TRBJ2-3	NA	NA	TRBV29-1	CSVDRGRDTQYF	TGCAGCGTTGACAGGGGGAGGGATACGCAGTATTTT
TRBJ2-7	TRBD2	NA	TRBV5-6	CASSPLAKPYEQYF	TGTGCCAGCAGCCCACTAGCGAAACCTTACGAGCAGTACTTC
TRBJ1-1	NA	NA	TRBV6-1	CASSELRGQEAFF	TGTGCCAGCAGTGAGCTCAGGGGCCAGGAAGCTTTCTTT
TRBJ2-7	NA	NA	TRBV7-6	CASSLAPTRGYEQYF	TGTGCCAGCAGCTTAGCGCCGACAAGGGGGTACGAGCAGTACTTC
TRBJ1-6	TRBD1	few	TRBV6-1	CASSLRQGSPLHF	TGTGCCAGCAGTCTCCGACAGGGTTCACCCCTCCACTTT
TRBJ2-1	TRBD2	NA	TRBV11-3	CASSSRTSGKSYEQFF	TGTGCCAGCAGCTCCCGGACTAGCGGGAAATCCTATGAGCAGTTCTTC
TRBJ2-5	NA	NA	TRBV20-1	CSASKETQYF	TGCAGTGCTAGTAAAGAGACCCAGTACTTC
TRBJ2-3	NA	NA	TRBV2	CASSVPLKDTQYF	TGTGCCAGCAGTGTCCCACTGAAAGATACGCAGTATTTT
TRBJ2-7	NA	few	TRBV11-2	CASSLESGGEQYF	TGTGCCAGCAGCTTAGAATCCGGTGGCGAGCAGTACTTC
TRBJ1-4	NA	NA	TRBV7-9	CASSLIQGNEKLFF	TGTGCCAGCAGCTTAATCCAGGGTAATGAAAAACTGTTTTTT
TRBJ1-1	NA	NA	TRBV6-5	CASSYTRSQSEAFF	TGTGCCAGCAGTTACACGAGGTCCCAATCGGAAGCTTTCTTT
TRBJ2-5	TRBD1	once	TRBV9	CASSPTPTGDETQYF	TGTGCCAGCAGCCCGACGCCGACAGGGGACGAGACCCAGTACTTC
TRBJ2-5	NA	NA	TRBV18	CASSPPRVGTQYF	TGTGCCAGCTCACCACCGCGGGTAGGGACCCAGTACTTC
TRBJ2-1	NA	NA	TRBV10-3	CAIRGAGQDSYNEQFF	TGTGCCATCAGGGGAGCGGGACAGGACTCCTACAATGAGCAGTTCTTC
TRBJ2-1	TRBD2	NA	TRBV7-9	CASSLGLAGLNEQFF	TGTGCCAGCAGCTTAGGACTAGCGGGACTCAATGAGCAGTTCTTC
TRBJ2-5	NA	NA	TRBV2	CASSVTRRETQYF	TGTGCCAGCAGTGTTACTAGGAGGGAGACCCAGTACTTC
TRBJ2-5	NA	NA	TRBV21-1	CASRPCIAGGPETQYF	TGTGCCAGTCGCCCATGTATAGCGGGAGGGCCAGAGACCCAGTACTTC